This T cell receptor beta chain stems from a study of blood T cell repertoires in COVID-19. The wider study: The study drew acute and convalescent COVID-19 samples from the United States, Italy and Spain.

Method: immunoSEQ multiplex PCR; TCRdb's copy keeps in-frame clones and lacks some. The sample contains tens of thousands of clones, around 85% of which appear only once. The sequence was collected from a man aged 50 to 60 with active COVID-19. The sequenced material came from peripheral blood.

The DNA for the CDR3 is TGCGCCAGCACCGGGACAGGGTACTATGGCTACACCTTC. Protein product: CASTGTGYYGYTF. The J gene is TRBJ1-2, the V gene TRBV5-1, with 9 bases identical to TRBD1. The CDR3 runs to 13 residues. Germline assignment: CDR1 SGHRS and CDR2 YFSETQ. With 6 bases clipped from V and 3 bases from J, the junction kept 3 bases outside the gene matches. The full variable domain, with the rest looked up from reference TRBV5-1 and TRBJ1-2, is KAGVTQTPRYLIKTRGQQVTLSCSPISGHRSVSWYQQTPGQGLQFLFEYFSETQRNKGNFPGRFSGRQFSNSRSEMNVSTLELGDSALYLCASTGTGYYGYTFGSGTRLTVV.